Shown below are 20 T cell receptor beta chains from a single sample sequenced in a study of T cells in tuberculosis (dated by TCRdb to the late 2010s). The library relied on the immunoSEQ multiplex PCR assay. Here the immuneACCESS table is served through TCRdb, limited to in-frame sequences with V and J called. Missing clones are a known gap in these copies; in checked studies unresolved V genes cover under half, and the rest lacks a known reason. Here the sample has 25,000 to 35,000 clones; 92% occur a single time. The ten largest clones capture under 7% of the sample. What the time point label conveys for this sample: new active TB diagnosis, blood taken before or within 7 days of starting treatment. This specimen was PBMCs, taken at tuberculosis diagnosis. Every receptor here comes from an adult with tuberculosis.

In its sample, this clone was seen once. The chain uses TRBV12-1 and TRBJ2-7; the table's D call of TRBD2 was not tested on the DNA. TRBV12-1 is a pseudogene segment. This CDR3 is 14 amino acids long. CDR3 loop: CASSPLGRGYEQYF. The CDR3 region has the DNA TGTGCCAGCAGCCCGTTAGGTAGAGGCTACGAGCAGTACTTC.

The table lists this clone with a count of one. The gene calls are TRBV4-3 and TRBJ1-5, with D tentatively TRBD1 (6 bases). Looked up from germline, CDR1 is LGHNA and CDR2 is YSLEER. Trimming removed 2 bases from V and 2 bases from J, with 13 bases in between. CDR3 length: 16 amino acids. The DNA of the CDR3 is TGCGCCAGCAGCCAAAGAACAGGGATCGGCAATCAGCCCCAGCATTTT. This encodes CASSQRTGIGNQPQHF.

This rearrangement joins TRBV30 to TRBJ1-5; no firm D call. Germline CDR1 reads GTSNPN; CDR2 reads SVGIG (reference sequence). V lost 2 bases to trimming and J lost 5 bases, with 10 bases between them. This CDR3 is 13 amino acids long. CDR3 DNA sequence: TGTGCCTGGAGTCTGAGGAGGGATCAGCCCCAGCATTTT. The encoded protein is CAWSLRRDQPQHF.

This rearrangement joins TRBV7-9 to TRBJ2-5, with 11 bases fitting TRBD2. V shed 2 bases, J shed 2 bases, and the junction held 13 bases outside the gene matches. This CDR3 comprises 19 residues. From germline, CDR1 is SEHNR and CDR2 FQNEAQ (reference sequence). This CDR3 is CASSLYGGSVAGGQETQYF. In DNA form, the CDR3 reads TGTGCCAGCAGCTTATACGGGGGCTCTGTAGCGGGAGGGCAAGAGACCCAGTACTTC.

The CDR3 reads CASSSGDRGVSTEAFF. The CDR3 region has the DNA TGTGCCAGCAGCTCGGGGGACAGGGGTGTTAGCACTGAAGCTTTCTTT. This chain uses TRBV9 with TRBJ1-1; TRBD1 matches 10 bases. Per germline, CDR1 SGDLS and CDR2 YYNGEE. V was clipped by 4 bases and J by 4 bases; unmatched bases: 10. CDR3 length: 16 amino acids.

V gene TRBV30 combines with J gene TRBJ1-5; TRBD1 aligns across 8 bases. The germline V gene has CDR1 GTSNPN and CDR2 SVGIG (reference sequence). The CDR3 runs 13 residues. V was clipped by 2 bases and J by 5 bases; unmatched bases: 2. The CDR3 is CAWSSQGDQPQHF. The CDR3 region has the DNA TGTGCCTGGAGTTCACAGGGGGATCAGCCCCAGCATTTT.

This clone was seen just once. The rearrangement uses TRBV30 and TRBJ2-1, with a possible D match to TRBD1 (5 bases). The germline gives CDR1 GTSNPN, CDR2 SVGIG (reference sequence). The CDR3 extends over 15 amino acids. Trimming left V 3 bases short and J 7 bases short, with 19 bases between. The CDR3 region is CAWSASRVVVNEQFF. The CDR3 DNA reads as TGTGCCTGGAGCGCCTCCAGGGTAGTGGTGAATGAGCAGTTCTTC.

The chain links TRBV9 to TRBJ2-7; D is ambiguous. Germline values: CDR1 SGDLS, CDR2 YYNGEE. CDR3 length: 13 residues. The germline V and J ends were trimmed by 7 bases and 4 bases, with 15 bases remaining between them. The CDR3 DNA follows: TGTGCCAGCTCCGCGGTAAATGGGTACGAGCAGTACTTC. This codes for CASSAVNGYEQYF.

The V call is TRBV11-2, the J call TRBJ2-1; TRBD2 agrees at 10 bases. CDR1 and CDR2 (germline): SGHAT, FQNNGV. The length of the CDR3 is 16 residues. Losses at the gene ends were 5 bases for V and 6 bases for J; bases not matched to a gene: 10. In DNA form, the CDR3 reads TGTGCCAGCAGCCCACGACTAGCGGGCCTTTTCAATGAGCAGTTCTTC. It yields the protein CASSPRLAGLFNEQFF. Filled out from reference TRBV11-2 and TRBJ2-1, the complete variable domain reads EAGVAQSPRYKIIEKRQSVAFWCNPISGHATLYWYQQILGQGPKLLIQFQNNGVVDDSQLPKDRFSAERLKGVDSTLKIQPAKLEDSAVYLCASSPRLAGLFNEQFFGPGTRLTVL.

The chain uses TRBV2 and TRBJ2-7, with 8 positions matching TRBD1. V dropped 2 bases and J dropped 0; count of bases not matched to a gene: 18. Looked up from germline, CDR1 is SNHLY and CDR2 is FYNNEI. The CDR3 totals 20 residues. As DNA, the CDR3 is TGTGCCAGCAGTGAATATCCCGGGACAGGATTAGAGCCTTACTCCTACGAGCAGTACTTC. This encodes CASSEYPGTGLEPYSYEQYF. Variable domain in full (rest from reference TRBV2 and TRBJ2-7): EPEVTQTPSHQVTQMGQEVILRCVPISNHLYFYWYRQILGQKVEFLVSFYNNEISEKSEIFDDQFSVERPDGSNFTLKIRSTKLEDSAMYFCASSEYPGTGLEPYSYEQYFGPGTRLTVT.

CDR3 amino acids: CASSSWGGSSYNEQFF. In DNA form, the CDR3 reads TGCGCCAGCAGCTCCTGGGGCGGCAGCTCCTACAATGAGCAGTTCTTC. This chain connects TRBV5-1 to TRBJ2-1, with D maybe TRBD1 (5 bases). V was cut by 3 bases and J by 0 bases, with 13 bases left in between. The germline CDR1 and CDR2 sequences are SGHRS and YFSETQ. There are 16 residues in the CDR3.

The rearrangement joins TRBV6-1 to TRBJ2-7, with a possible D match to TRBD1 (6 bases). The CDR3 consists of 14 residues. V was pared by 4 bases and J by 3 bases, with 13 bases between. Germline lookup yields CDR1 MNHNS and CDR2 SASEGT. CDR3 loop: CASSAADRIYEQYF. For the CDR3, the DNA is TGTGCCAGCAGTGCCGCCGACAGGATCTACGAGCAGTACTTC.

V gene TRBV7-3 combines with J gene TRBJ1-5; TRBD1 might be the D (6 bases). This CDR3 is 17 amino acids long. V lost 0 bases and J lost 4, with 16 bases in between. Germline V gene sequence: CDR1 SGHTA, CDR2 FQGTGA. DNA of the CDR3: TGTGCCAGCAGCTTAACGTGTTCCGGGACAAGTAATCAGCCCCAGCATTTT. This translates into CASSLTCSGTSNQPQHF.

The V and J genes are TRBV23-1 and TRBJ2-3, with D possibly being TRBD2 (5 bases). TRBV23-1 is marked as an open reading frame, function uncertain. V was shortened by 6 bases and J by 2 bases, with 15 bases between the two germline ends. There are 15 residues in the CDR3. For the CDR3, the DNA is TGCGCCAGCAGGGAGGACTCCCTAGACACAGATACGCAGTATTTT. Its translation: CASREDSLDTDTQYF.

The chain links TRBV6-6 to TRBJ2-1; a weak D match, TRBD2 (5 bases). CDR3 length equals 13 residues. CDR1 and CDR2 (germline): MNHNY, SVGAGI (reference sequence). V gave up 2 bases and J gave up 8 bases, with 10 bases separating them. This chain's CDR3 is CASSYHTRDEQFF. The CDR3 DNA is TGTGCCAGCAGTTACCATACTAGGGATGAGCAGTTCTTC.

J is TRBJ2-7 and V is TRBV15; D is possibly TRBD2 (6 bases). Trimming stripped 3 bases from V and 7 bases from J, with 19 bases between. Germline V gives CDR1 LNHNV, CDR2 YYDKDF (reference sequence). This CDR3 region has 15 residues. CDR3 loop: CATSRRDRDLREQYF. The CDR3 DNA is TGTGCCACCAGCAGGAGGGATCGGGACTTGAGAGAGCAGTACTTC.

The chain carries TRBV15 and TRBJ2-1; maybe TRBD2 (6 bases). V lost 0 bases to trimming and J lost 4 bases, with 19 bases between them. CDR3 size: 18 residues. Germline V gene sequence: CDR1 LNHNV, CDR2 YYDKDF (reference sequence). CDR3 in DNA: TGTGCCACCAGCAGAGAGTCGGGGAGGCTGGTATATTACAATGAGCAGTTCTTC. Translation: CATSRESGRLVYYNEQFF.

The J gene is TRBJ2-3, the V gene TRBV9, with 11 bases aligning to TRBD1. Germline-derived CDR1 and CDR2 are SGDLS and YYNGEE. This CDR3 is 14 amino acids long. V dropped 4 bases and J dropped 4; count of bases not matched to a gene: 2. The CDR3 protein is CASSWTGGSDTQYF. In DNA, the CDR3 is TGTGCCAGCAGCTGGACAGGGGGCTCAGATACGCAGTATTTT. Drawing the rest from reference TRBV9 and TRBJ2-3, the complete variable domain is DSGVTQTPKHLITATGQRVTLRCSPRSGDLSVYWYQQSLDQGLQFLIQYYNGEERAKGNILERFSAQQFPDLHSELNLSSLELGDSALYFCASSWTGGSDTQYFGPGTRLTVL.

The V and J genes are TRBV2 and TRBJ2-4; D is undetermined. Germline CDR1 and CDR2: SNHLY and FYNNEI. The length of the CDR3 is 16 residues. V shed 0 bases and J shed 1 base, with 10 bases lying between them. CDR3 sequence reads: CASSEALAAAKNIQYF. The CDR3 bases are TGTGCCAGCAGTGAAGCGCTGGCCGCCGCCAAAAACATTCAGTACTTC.

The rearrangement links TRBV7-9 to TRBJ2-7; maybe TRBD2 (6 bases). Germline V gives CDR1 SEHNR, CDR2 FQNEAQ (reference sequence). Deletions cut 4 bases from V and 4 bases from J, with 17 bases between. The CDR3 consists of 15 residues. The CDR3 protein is CASSYQLAEAYEQYF. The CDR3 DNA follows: TGTGCCAGCAGCTATCAATTAGCGGAGGCATACGAGCAGTACTTC. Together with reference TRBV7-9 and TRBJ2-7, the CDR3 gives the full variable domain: DTGVSQNPRHKITKRGQNVTFRCDPISEHNRLYWYRQTLGQGPEFLTYFQNEAQLEKSRLLSDRFSAERPKGSFSTLEIQRTEQGDSAMYLCASSYQLAEAYEQYFGPGTRLTVT.